The 9 T cell receptor beta chains listed next were all sequenced from one sample in a study of CD8 T cells in ankylosing spondylitis. Study-wide results and caveats: A motif of eight or nine highly homologous TCR beta variants was seen as apparently characteristic of ankylosing spondylitis blood.

A single record per CDR3 protein comes from TCRdb applying MiXCR to the 5' RACE reads. Of roughly 300,000 distinct CDR3 sequences listed, approximately 8% are singletons. These receptors have no identified antigens. The source material was blood, either unsorted or a sorted T cell fraction (not recorded which). The receptors derive from a male donor with ankylosing spondylitis.

There are many counts of this clonotype. The chain uses TRBV5-1 and TRBJ1-5; unclear D gene. V lost 0 bases, J lost 4 bases, and 11 bases lay in between. The germline V gene encodes CDR1 SGHRS and CDR2 YFSETQ. There are 15 residues in the CDR3. This CDR3 reads CASSLDARPNQPQHF. In nucleotides, the CDR3 is TGCGCCAGCAGCTTGGATGCCAGACCTAATCAGCCCCAGCATTTT. Looking up the rest from reference TRBV5-1 and TRBJ1-5 gives the full variable domain: KAGVTQTPRYLIKTRGQQVTLSCSPISGHRSVSWYQQTPGQGLQFLFEYFSETQRNKGNFPGRFSGRQFSNSRSEMNVSTLELGDSALYLCASSLDARPNQPQHFGDGTRLSIL.

The chain links TRBV7-2 to TRBJ2-5; possibly TRBD1 or TRBD2 for D (5 bases each). CDR3 length: 13 amino acids. V shed 4 bases and J shed 4 bases, with 10 bases lying between them. The germline V gene encodes CDR1 SGHTA and CDR2 FQGNSA. The DNA for the CDR3 is TGTGCCAGCAGCTGGACCGGGACAGAGACCCAGTACTTC. This gives the protein CASSWTGTETQYF.

This clonotype has a count of ten or more. The V gene is TRBV3-1, the J gene TRBJ1-5; no clear D gene. The CDR3 totals 14 residues. Trimming removed 0 bases at V and 6 bases at J, with 9 bases between. Per germline, CDR1 LGHDT and CDR2 YNNKEL (reference sequence). The CDR3 region is CASSQDPGTQPQHF. The CDR3 DNA reads as TGTGCCAGCAGCCAAGATCCCGGTACTCAGCCCCAGCATTTT.

This rearrangement joins TRBV6-1 to TRBJ2-2; the D gene is possibly TRBD1 (6 bases). V was clipped by 5 bases and J by 2 bases, with 18 bases between them. The CDR3 loop spans 17 amino acids. The germline gives CDR1 MNHNS, CDR2 SASEGT. The CDR3 protein is CASSPGQSPYNTGELFF. In DNA, the CDR3 is TGTGCCAGCAGTCCAGGACAGTCGCCCTACAACACCGGGGAGCTGTTTTTT.

In its sample, this clonotype was seen a few times. The chain has TRBV7-2 and TRBJ2-1, with 8 bases aligning to TRBD2. There are 15 residues in the CDR3. The junction had 7 bases not matched to a gene; V was cut back by 1 base and J by 8 bases. Germline V gene sequence: CDR1 SGHTA, CDR2 FQGNSA. CDR3 in amino acids: CASSLGRTSLDEQFF. CDR3 nucleotide sequence: TGTGCCAGCAGCTTAGGGAGGACTAGCTTAGATGAGCAGTTCTTC. The full variable domain, completed using reference TRBV7-2 and TRBJ2-1, is GAGVSQSPSNKVTEKGKDVELRCDPISGHTALYWYRQSLGQGLEFLIYFQGNSAPDKSGLPSDRFSAERTGGSVSTLTIQRTQQEDSAVYLCASSLGRTSLDEQFFGPGTRLTVL.

In this sample, this clonotype turned up many times. The chain recombines TRBV9 with TRBJ2-5; maybe TRBD2 (5 bases). V lost 1 base, J lost 5 bases, and 24 bases lay in between. The CDR3 totals 18 residues. Germline-derived CDR1 and CDR2 are SGDLS and YYNGEE. The CDR3 spells CASSVSPLWESTDETQYF. CDR3 nucleotides: TGTGCCAGCAGCGTATCCCCCCTCTGGGAGTCTACCGACGAGACCCAGTACTTC.

This clonotype was seen a few times. The chain has TRBV7-6 and TRBJ1-1; maybe TRBD1 (5 bases). The ends were cut back, 4 bases at V and 7 bases at J, with 19 bases in the middle. CDR1 is SGHVS, CDR2 FNYEAQ, per germline. This CDR3 spans 15 amino acids. CDR3 coding DNA: TGTGCCAGCAGCTCGGCATCGGGGGTAGGAAGTGAAGCTTTCTTT. It is translated as CASSSASGVGSEAFF.

The chain carries TRBV6-2 or TRBV6-3 and TRBJ2-5; D gene ambiguous. The V gene lost 8 bases and the J gene lost 1 base, with 11 bases spanning the gap. This CDR3 is built from 13 residues. CDR1 is MNHEY, CDR2 SVGEGT, per germline. CDR3 protein: CASRMVAQETQYF. CDR3 bases: TGTGCCAGCCGTATGGTAGCCCAAGAGACCCAGTACTTC.

The sample holds a few counts of this clonotype. V and J are TRBV5-1 and TRBJ2-1; D may be TRBD2 (6 bases). CDR3 length: 14 residues. In germline, CDR1 is SGHRS, CDR2 YFSETQ. V dropped 4 bases and J dropped 3 bases, with 11 bases sitting between them. CDR3 DNA: TGCGCCAGCAGCGAACCGGGAGTCTACAATGAGCAGTTCTTC. Translated, it gives CASSEPGVYNEQFF.